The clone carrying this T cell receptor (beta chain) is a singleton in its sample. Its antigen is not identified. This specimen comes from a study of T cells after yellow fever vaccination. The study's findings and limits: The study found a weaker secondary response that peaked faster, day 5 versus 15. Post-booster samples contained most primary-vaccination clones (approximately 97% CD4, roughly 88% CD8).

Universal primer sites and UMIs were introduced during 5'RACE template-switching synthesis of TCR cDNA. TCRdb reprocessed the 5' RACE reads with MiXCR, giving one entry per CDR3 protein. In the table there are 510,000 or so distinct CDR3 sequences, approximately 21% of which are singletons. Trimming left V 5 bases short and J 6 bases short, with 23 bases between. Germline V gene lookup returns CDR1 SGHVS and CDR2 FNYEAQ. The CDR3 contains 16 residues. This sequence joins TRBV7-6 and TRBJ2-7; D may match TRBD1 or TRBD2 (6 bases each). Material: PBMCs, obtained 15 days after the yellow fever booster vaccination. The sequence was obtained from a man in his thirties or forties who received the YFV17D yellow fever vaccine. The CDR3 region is CASSLLGGTPPTEQYF. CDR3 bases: TGTGCCAGCAGCCTTTTAGGCGGGACACCTCCTACCGAGCAGTACTTC.